These 28 T cell receptor beta chains came from one sample sequenced in a study of cytomegalovirus exposure and HLA in healthy donors. 60 Vbeta and 13 Jbeta primers were used in PCR. TCRdb keeps only in-frame clones here, not all; method: immunoSEQ multiplex PCR. This sample has about 260,000 clones, with almost 85% found just once. Sequencing was done on a sample of PBMCs. These TCRs come from a woman between 40 and 55 years old in good health and CMV-seropositive.

In this sample, this clone turned up once. This chain joins TRBV11-3 and TRBJ2-2; the match to TRBD2 covers 8 bases. Germline CDR1 reads SGHNT; CDR2 reads YENEEA. The CDR3 covers 15 residues. J was trimmed by 3 bases and V by 6 bases; bases with no gene match: 6. Written as DNA, the CDR3 is TGTGCCAGCAGAACTCTAGCGGGTTACACCGGGGAGCTGTTTTTT. Encoded protein: CASRTLAGYTGELFF.

The chain carries TRBV11-2 and TRBJ2-4; possible D gene TRBD1, 5 bases. There are 17 residues in the CDR3. In germline, CDR1 is SGHAT, CDR2 FQNNGV. Trimming shortened V by 0 bases and J by 2 bases, and 14 bases separated the two germline ends. CDR3 sequence: CASSLDLGQGTKNIQYF. In DNA form, the CDR3 reads TGTGCCAGCAGCTTAGATCTCGGGCAGGGAACCAAAAACATTCAGTACTTC. The variable domain in full, completed from reference TRBV11-2 and TRBJ2-4, reads EAGVAQSPRYKIIEKRQSVAFWCNPISGHATLYWYQQILGQGPKLLIQFQNNGVVDDSQLPKDRFSAERLKGVDSTLKIQPAKLEDSAVYLCASSLDLGQGTKNIQYFGAGTRLSVL.

The chain recombines TRBV7-9 with TRBJ1-4; TRBD1 is a possible D gene (6 bases). Germline values: CDR1 SEHNR, CDR2 FQNEAQ (reference sequence). The CDR3 has 14 residues. V lost 3 bases and J lost 4, with 9 bases in between. For the CDR3, the DNA is TGTGCCAGCAGCTTCTGGACAGATAATGAAAAACTGTTTTTT. The encoded protein is CASSFWTDNEKLFF.

This chain links TRBV30 with TRBJ2-3, with a tentative D call TRBD2 (6 bases). V lost 0 bases and J 0 bases, leaving 28 bases between the germline ends. The CDR3 extends over 21 amino acids. Germline V gives CDR1 GTSNPN, CDR2 SVGIG (reference sequence). Written as DNA, the CDR3 is TGTGCCTGGAGTGTCCGGTACGGGAGAGCAACGGTTTTACTAAGCACAGATACGCAGTATTTT. Translation: CAWSVRYGRATVLLSTDTQYF.

This chain links TRBV30 with TRBJ2-7, with TRBD1 identical over 11 bases. Trimming removed 4 bases from V and 5 bases from J; junction bases left unmatched: 22. The CDR3 has 19 residues. The germline CDR1 and CDR2 sequences are GTSNPN and SVGIG (reference sequence). In nucleotides, the CDR3 is TGTGCCTGGACCAAGACCATTTGGGACAGGGGGAGAAACGTGAACGAGCAGTACTTC. Translation: CAWTKTIWDRGRNVNEQYF.

The V call is TRBV30, the J call TRBJ1-1; no clear D. Germline V CDR1 and CDR2: GTSNPN, SVGIG (reference sequence). This CDR3 contains 15 residues. Trimming removed 5 bases at V and 2 bases at J, with 18 bases between. This chain's CDR3 is CAWETASSVNTEAFF. The DNA for the CDR3 is TGTGCCTGGGAGACTGCTTCCTCAGTAAACACTGAAGCTTTCTTT. Supplemented by reference TRBV30 and TRBJ1-1, the full variable domain reads SQTIHQWPATLVQPVGSPLSLECTVEGTSNPNLYWYRQAAGRGLQLLFYSVGIGQISSEVPQNLSASRPQDRQFILSSKKLLLSDSGFYLCAWETASSVNTEAFFGQGTRLTVV.

This clone was recorded only once. The chain combines TRBV7-3 with TRBJ2-7; D perhaps matches TRBD1 (5 bases). This CDR3 is built from 13 residues. Germline V gene sequence: CDR1 SGHTA, CDR2 FQGTGA. V was cut by 1 base and J by 4 bases, with 8 bases left in between. CDR3 sequence: CASSLNAGYEQYF. The DNA of the CDR3 is TGTGCCAGCAGCTTAAACGCAGGGTACGAGCAGTACTTC.

With regard to this clone: The junction departs from germline at one end; a sequencing error may be responsible. The chain couples TRBV27 to TRBJ2-7; 9 positions match TRBD2. This CDR3 contains 16 residues. The germline CDR1 and CDR2 sequences are MNHEY and SMNVEV (reference sequence). Here the CDR3 reads CAGSLSAPGLAYEQYF. The CDR3 DNA reads as TGTGCCGGCAGTTTATCGGCACCGGGACTAGCTTACGAGCAGTACTTC.

V is TRBV7-9 and J is TRBJ2-7; D is uncertain. This CDR3 is built from 12 residues. CDR1 is SEHNR and CDR2 is FQNEAQ in the germline V gene (reference sequence). Trimming took off 4 bases at V and 7 bases at J, with 11 bases between the two ends. The CDR3 DNA follows: TGTGCCAGCAGCTGGTGGCTGAGGGAGCAGTACTTC. This sequence encodes CASSWWLREQYF.

Concerning this clone: In the same sample, other DNA sequences code for this CDR3. V is TRBV7-9 and J is TRBJ2-7, with no clear D. V lost 3 bases and J 0 bases, leaving 6 bases between the germline ends. The germline gives CDR1 SEHNR, CDR2 FQNEAQ (reference sequence). The CDR3 length is 13 residues. CDR3 coding DNA: TGTGCCAGCAGCTTTTACAGCTCCTACGAGCAGTACTTC. It is translated as CASSFYSSYEQYF. The full variable domain, with the rest looked up from reference TRBV7-9 and TRBJ2-7, is DTGVSQNPRHKITKRGQNVTFRCDPISEHNRLYWYRQTLGQGPEFLTYFQNEAQLEKSRLLSDRFSAERPKGSFSTLEIQRTEQGDSAMYLCASSFYSSYEQYFGPGTRLTVT.

This clone came up once. The chain couples TRBV2 to TRBJ2-1; possibly TRBD2 for D (5 bases). CDR1 and CDR2 from the germline V gene are SNHLY and FYNNEI. The CDR3 length is 16 residues. Trimming took off 5 bases at V and 0 bases at J, with 14 bases between the two ends. CDR3 sequence reads: CASSTIGSSSYNEQFF. CDR3 in DNA: TGTGCCAGCAGTACAATAGGGAGTAGCTCCTACAATGAGCAGTTCTTC.

This clone has a handful of counts. This CDR3 is also generated by other DNA sequences in the sample. CDR3 loop: CSVADSYEQYF. CDR3 DNA sequence: TGCAGCGTTGCGGACAGCTACGAGCAGTACTTC. The rearrangement joins TRBV29-1 to TRBJ2-7; D perhaps matches TRBD1 (6 bases). Germline CDR1 SQVTM, CDR2 ANQGSEA. The CDR3 has 11 residues. Trimming removed 4 bases at V and 3 bases at J, with 7 bases between.

CDR3 coding DNA: TGTGCCAGTAGTATTGAGAGCATAGGACAGGGGGCGAGAGGCTACACCTTC. This gives the protein CASSIESIGQGARGYTF. The rearrangement joins TRBV19 to TRBJ1-2; 11 bases match TRBD1. Germline V gives CDR1 LNHDA, CDR2 SQIVND (reference sequence). J gave up 8 bases and V 3 bases, and 14 bases lay outside the gene matches. The CDR3 has 17 residues. Combining the CDR3 with reference TRBV19 and TRBJ1-2 gives the whole variable domain DGGITQSPKYLFRKEGQNVTLSCEQNLNHDAMYWYRQDPGQGLRLIYYSQIVNDFQKGDIAEGYSVSREKKESFPLTVTSAQKNPTAFYLCASSIESIGQGARGYTFGSGTRLTVV.

V gene TRBV7-2 combines with J gene TRBJ2-2, with D possibly being TRBD2 (6 bases). Trimming shortened V by 2 bases and J by 4 bases, and 14 bases separated the two germline ends. Germline V gives CDR1 SGHTA, CDR2 FQGNSA. This CDR3 comprises 16 residues. DNA for the CDR3: TGTGCCAGCAGCTTATCGGGCAGGAGGGCCACCGGGGAGCTGTTTTTT. Protein sequence: CASSLSGRRATGELFF.

DNA of the CDR3: TGTGCCAGCAGCTTTCGCGGAGGGGAATACGGCGAGCAGTACTTC. Its protein product is CASSFRGGEYGEQYF. This chain joins TRBV7-2 and TRBJ2-7; D may be TRBD2 (6 bases). Germline V gene data show CDR1 as SGHTA and CDR2 as FQGNSA. This CDR3 region has 15 residues. Trimming stripped 3 bases from V and 6 bases from J, with 18 bases between.

The chain uses TRBV18 and TRBJ1-3, with 8 nucleotides matching TRBD1. V shed 3 bases, J shed 8 bases, and the junction held 3 bases outside the gene matches. This CDR3 is built from 13 residues. The V gene's germline CDR1 is KGHSH and CDR2 LQKENI. CDR3 coding DNA: TGTGCCAGCTCACCTGGACAGGGAGACACCATATATTTT. This sequence encodes CASSPGQGDTIYF.

The rearrangement joins TRBV5-1 to TRBJ2-7, with D perhaps TRBD2 (6 bases). Germline loops: CDR1 SGHRS, CDR2 YFSETQ. V was trimmed by 1 base and J by 6 bases, leaving 14 bases between them. The CDR3 length is 14 residues. The CDR3 DNA sequence: TGCGCCAGCAGCTTGATGGAGGGCGGCGGCGAGCAGTACTTC. Translation: CASSLMEGGGEQYF.

This clone was seen just once. The rearrangement links TRBV18 to TRBJ2-5, with a weak D call TRBD2 (6 bases). The germline V gene encodes CDR1 KGHSH and CDR2 LQKENI. V was trimmed by 3 bases and J by 2 bases, leaving 16 bases between them. This CDR3 has 16 residues. Here the CDR3 reads CASSPKLADTQETQYF. CDR3 in DNA: TGTGCCAGCTCACCGAAGTTAGCGGACACTCAAGAGACCCAGTACTTC.

V usage is TRBV7-2 and J usage is TRBJ2-5; 9 bases map to TRBD2. Per the germline V gene, CDR1 is SGHTA and CDR2 is FQGNSA. Trimming removed 3 bases from V and 7 bases from J; junction bases left unmatched: 3. The CDR3 has 13 residues. This chain's CDR3 is CASSFKTSGTQYF. CDR3 bases: TGTGCCAGCAGCTTCAAGACTAGCGGGACCCAGTACTTC.

V usage is TRBV11-3 and J usage is TRBJ1-3, with 8 bases matching TRBD1. The CDR3 loop spans 17 amino acids. The V segment lost 2 bases and the J segment 1 base; nucleotides outside the gene matches: 7. The germline gives CDR1 SGHNT, CDR2 YENEEA. CDR3: CASSLRTGLSSGNTIYF. The CDR3 nucleotides are TGTGCCAGCAGCTTACGGACAGGGCTATCGTCTGGAAACACCATATATTTT.

The genes are TRBV14 and TRBJ2-7; 8 nucleotides agree with TRBD1. The CDR3 sequence is 14 residues long. Per the germline V gene, CDR1 is SGHDN and CDR2 is FVKESK. The J segment lost 6 bases and the V segment lost 2 bases, leaving 6 bases of the junction unmatched. The CDR3 DNA reads TGTGCCAGCAGCCAACTGGACAGGGCCCGCGAGCAGTACTTC. It translates to CASSQLDRAREQYF.

This rearrangement joins TRBV27 to TRBJ1-1; 9 nucleotides align to TRBD1. Trimming at V came to 4 bases and at J to 1 base, leaving 7 bases not matched to a gene. Looked up from germline, CDR1 is MNHEY and CDR2 is SMNVEV (reference sequence). CDR3 length: 16 amino acids. CDR3 loop: CASSCWTGVKNTEAFF. DNA for the CDR3: TGTGCCAGCAGTTGTTGGACAGGGGTAAAGAACACTGAAGCTTTCTTT.

This clone was seen once. V gene TRBV9 combines with J gene TRBJ2-1; the match to TRBD1 covers 8 bases. The CDR3 spans 15 residues. V was pared by 6 bases and J by 4 bases, with 9 bases of the junction left unmatched. The germline CDR1 and CDR2 sequences are SGDLS and YYNGEE. CDR3 residues: CASTIPGQVYNEQFF. The DNA for the CDR3 is TGTGCCAGCACCATTCCGGGACAGGTTTACAATGAGCAGTTCTTC.

CDR3 sequence reads: CSAGGAGYNEQFF. The DNA for the CDR3 is TGCAGCGCTGGAGGGGCGGGGTACAATGAGCAGTTCTTC. The chain combines TRBV29-1 with TRBJ2-1; possible D gene TRBD2, 6 bases. Germline V gene sequence: CDR1 SQVTM, CDR2 ANQGSEA. Trimming shortened V by 7 bases and J by 4 bases, and 14 bases separated the two germline ends. The CDR3 sequence is 13 residues long.

The chain combines TRBV7-9 with TRBJ2-7; 16 bases are shared with TRBD2. CDR3 length: 18 amino acids. With V trimmed by 11 bases and J by 4 bases, 17 bases remained unmatched. Germline V gene data show CDR1 as SEHNR and CDR2 as FQNEAQ (reference sequence). CDR3 in DNA: TGTGCCTTGCCAGCGGGACTAGCGGGAGGGCCGAGTTCTTACGAGCAGTACTTC. It translates to CALPAGLAGGPSSYEQYF. Using reference TRBV7-9 and TRBJ2-7 for the parts outside the CDR3, the full variable domain is DTGVSQNPRHKITKRGQNVTFRCDPISEHNRLYWYRQTLGQGPEFLTYFQNEAQLEKSRLLSDRFSAERPKGSFSTLEIQRTEQGDSAMYLCALPAGLAGGPSSYEQYFGPGTRLTVT.

The rearrangement uses TRBV7-3 and TRBJ2-1; 9 positions agree with TRBD2. Per germline, CDR1 SGHTA and CDR2 FQGTGA. Trimming took 0 bases from V and 6 from J; bases not matched to a gene: 3. The CDR3 has 15 residues. The CDR3 DNA follows: TGTGCCAGCAGCTTAACCGGGACTAGCCTCAATGAGCAGTTCTTC. Amino acids: CASSLTGTSLNEQFF.

The rearrangement uses TRBV4-2 and TRBJ2-4, with D tentatively TRBD2 (5 bases). CDR3 length equals 17 residues. V shed 0 bases and J shed 0 bases, with 12 bases lying between them. The germline V gene has CDR1 LGHNA and CDR2 YNFKEQ. CDR3 bases: TGTGCCAGCAGCCAAGATCACGCGGGCCTAGCCAAAAACATTCAGTACTTC. Translating it yields CASSQDHAGLAKNIQYF.

V gene TRBV6-6 combines with J gene TRBJ1-3; unclear D gene. Trimming removed 5 bases from V and 6 bases from J, with 8 bases in between. This CDR3 contains 12 residues. Germline V gene lookup returns CDR1 MNHNY and CDR2 SVGAGI (reference sequence). CDR3 sequence (DNA): TGTGCCAGCAGTCCGCGAGCAAACACCATATATTTT. Its translation is CASSPRANTIYF.